The sequence of this T cell receptor beta chain was determined in a study of blood T cell repertoires in COVID-19. Study details: Samples representing acute and convalescent COVID-19 were sourced from the United States, Italy and Spain. The cDNA or gDNA used as material had been derived from T cells, B-cell-depleted T cells, or PBMCs.

Enrolment of Seattle patients took place during active infection, and they were followed longitudinally. This table comes from immunoSEQ multiplex PCR, and its TCRdb copy is limited to in-frame clones, with some not included. In the table there are about 170,000 clones, about 83% of which are singletons. Trimming shortened V by 4 bases and J by 4 bases, and 8 bases separated the two germline ends. Germline CDR1 reads MNHEY; CDR2 reads SVGEGT. The CDR3 runs 13 residues. This receptor was identified in an elderly woman with COVID-19, enrolled during active disease. The V gene is TRBV6-2 or TRBV6-3, the J gene TRBJ1-5; D is unresolved. The sample taken for sequencing was peripheral blood. Here the CDR3 reads CASSLARNQPQHF. CDR3 coding DNA: TGTGCCAGCAGTTTGGCTCGAAATCAGCCCCAGCATTTT.